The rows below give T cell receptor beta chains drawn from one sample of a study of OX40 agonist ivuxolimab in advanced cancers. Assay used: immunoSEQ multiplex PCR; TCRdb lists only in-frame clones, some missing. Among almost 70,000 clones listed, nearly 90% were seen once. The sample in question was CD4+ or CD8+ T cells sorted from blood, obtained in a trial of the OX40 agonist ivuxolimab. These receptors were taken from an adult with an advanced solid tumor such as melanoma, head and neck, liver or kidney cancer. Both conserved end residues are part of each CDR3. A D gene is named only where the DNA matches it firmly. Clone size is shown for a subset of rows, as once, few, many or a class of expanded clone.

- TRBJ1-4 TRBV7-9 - CASSSTLQGEKLFF TGTGCCAGCAGCTCGACACTTCAGGGGGAAAAACTGTTTTTT
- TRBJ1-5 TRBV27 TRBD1 CASSSLQGAGQPQHF TGTGCCAGCAGTTCCCTACAGGGGGCTGGGCAGCCCCAGCATTTT
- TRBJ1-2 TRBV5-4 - CASSFPLKGYTF TGTGCCAGCAGCTTCCCGCTAAAGGGCTACACCTTC
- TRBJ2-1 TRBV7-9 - CASSKGVFGTPHNEQFF TGTGCCAGCAGCAAAGGGGTATTCGGGACTCCCCACAATGAGCAGTTCTTC
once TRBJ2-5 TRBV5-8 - CASSLGTRQETQYF TGTGCCAGCAGCTTGGGGACCCGACAAGAGACCCAGTACTTC
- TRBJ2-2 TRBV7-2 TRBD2 CASSTPPEALASGELFF TGTGCCAGCAGCACACCCCCTGAGGCACTAGCGTCCGGGGAGCTGTTTTTT
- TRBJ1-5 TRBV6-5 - CASQGQNNQPQHF TGTGCCAGCCAGGGACAAAACAATCAGCCCCAGCATTTT
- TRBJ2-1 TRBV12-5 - CASGLDLASYNEQFF TGTGCTAGTGGTTTGGACCTAGCTTCCTACAATGAGCAGTTCTTC
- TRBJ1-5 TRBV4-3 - CASSQDWRQPQHF TGCGCCAGCAGCCAAGATTGGAGACAGCCCCAGCATTTT
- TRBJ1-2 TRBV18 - CASSPMGMYGYTF TGTGCCAGCTCACCTATGGGGATGTATGGCTACACCTTC
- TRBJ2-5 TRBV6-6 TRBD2 CASSNPTSGEETQYF TGTGCCAGCAGCAACCCGACTAGCGGGGAAGAGACCCAGTACTTC